The clone carrying this T cell receptor beta chain showed up just a few times. The protocol was immunoSEQ multiplex PCR, while the TCRdb copy is restricted to in-frame clones and leaves out a portion. This table holds some 150,000 clones, 93% found once. The V and J ends lost 5 bases and 3 bases, in that order; junction bases with no gene match: 10. Germline CDR1 LNHDA, CDR2 SQIVND (reference sequence). This CDR3 comprises 15 residues. These data belong to a study of control samples from healthy donors and cancer patients. The TCR originated in a man aged 45 to 65 in good health. This sequence joins TRBV19 and TRBJ2-7; 7 bases agree with TRBD2. Sequencing was carried out using blood. The CDR3 is CASSPQGGRFYEQYF. In nucleotides, the CDR3 is TGTGCCAGTAGTCCCCAGGGAGGGAGGTTCTACGAGCAGTACTTC.